These 19 T cell receptor beta chains came from one sample sequenced in a study of OX40 agonist ivuxolimab in advanced cancers. TCRdb keeps only in-frame clones here, not all; method: immunoSEQ multiplex PCR. The table has around 20,000 clones, 80% to 90% seen once. The source was CD4+ or CD8+ T cells sorted from blood, collected in a trial of the OX40 agonist ivuxolimab. Source of these receptors: an adult with an advanced solid tumor such as melanoma, head and neck, liver or kidney cancer.

With respect to this clone: The identical CDR3 is also encoded by other nucleotide sequences in the sample. The rearrangement uses TRBV7-9 and TRBJ1-5; TRBD1 matches at 8 bases. V lost 5 bases, J lost 7 bases, and 7 bases stayed unmatched. Per the germline V gene, CDR1 is SEHNR and CDR2 is FQNEAQ (reference sequence). The CDR3 covers 14 residues. The chain's CDR3 is CASSPGQGGQPQHF. CDR3 nucleotide sequence: TGTGCCAGCAGCCCCGGACAGGGAGGACAGCCCCAGCATTTT.

V is TRBV4-2 and J is TRBJ2-2, with 9 bases matching TRBD2. This CDR3 is 16 amino acids long. Germline assignment: CDR1 LGHNA and CDR2 YNFKEQ. After removal of 2 bases from V and 1 base from J, the junction contained 2 bases not matched to a gene. The CDR3 region has the DNA TGTGCCAGCAGCCAAAAAGCGGGAGGGAACACCGGGGAGCTGTTTTTT. Its protein product is CASSQKAGGNTGELFF.

The CDR3 sequence is CASSLKGSASTDTQYF. CDR3 bases: TGTGCCAGCAGCTTAAAGGGTTCGGCAAGCACAGATACGCAGTATTTT. V usage is TRBV7-3 and J usage is TRBJ2-3; D is ambiguous. CDR1 and CDR2 from the germline V gene are SGHTA and FQGTGA. V was pared by 1 base and J by 0 bases, with 11 bases between. The CDR3 covers 16 residues.

V is TRBV19 and J is TRBJ1-2; TRBD1 might be the D (5 bases). CDR3 length: 14 residues. V was pared by 6 bases and J by 5 bases, with 16 bases between. Germline CDR1 is LNHDA and CDR2 is SQIVND (reference sequence). The CDR3 here is CASRVEGRIYGYTF. In DNA, the CDR3 is TGTGCCAGTAGAGTAGAGGGACGGATATATGGCTACACCTTC. The complete variable domain, with remaining parts taken from reference TRBV19 and TRBJ1-2, reads DGGITQSPKYLFRKEGQNVTLSCEQNLNHDAMYWYRQDPGQGLRLIYYSQIVNDFQKGDIAEGYSVSREKKESFPLTVTSAQKNPTAFYLCASRVEGRIYGYTFGSGTRLTVV.

The CDR3 loop reads CASSAASGYEQYF. The CDR3 bases are TGTGCCAGCAGCGCCGCTTCTGGCTACGAGCAGTACTTC. V and J are TRBV9 and TRBJ2-7; D not resolved. The germline V and J ends were trimmed by 3 bases and 3 bases, with 10 bases remaining between them. Germline V gene sequence: CDR1 SGDLS, CDR2 YYNGEE. The CDR3 totals 13 residues.

CDR3 nucleotides: TGTGCCAGCAGTGTGAGTAAGACAGGCACCGGGGAGCTGTTTTTT. Its protein is CASSVSKTGTGELFF. The chain combines TRBV2 with TRBJ2-2; D perhaps matches TRBD1 (6 bases). The V end lost 4 bases, the J end lost 4 bases, and 13 bases lay between the germline ends. Per the germline V gene, CDR1 is SNHLY and CDR2 is FYNNEI. This CDR3 is built from 15 residues. Using reference TRBV2 and TRBJ2-2 for the parts outside the CDR3, the full variable domain is EPEVTQTPSHQVTQMGQEVILRCVPISNHLYFYWYRQILGQKVEFLVSFYNNEISEKSEIFDDQFSVERPDGSNFTLKIRSTKLEDSAMYFCASSVSKTGTGELFFGEGSRLTVL.

In DNA, the CDR3 is TGTGCCAGCAGATCCACCGGGACAGGGGAAAATCAGCCCCAGCATTTT. This sequence encodes CASRSTGTGENQPQHF. The chain has TRBV28 and TRBJ1-5; 10 nucleotides match TRBD1. The V gene end was trimmed by 6 bases and the J gene end by 4 bases; junction bases not matched to a gene: 9. Germline V lookup: CDR1 MDHEN, CDR2 SYDVKM. This CDR3 spans 16 amino acids.

V is TRBV29-1 and J is TRBJ1-1, with a possible D match to TRBD1 (6 bases). V lost 0 bases, J lost 5 bases, and 10 bases lay in between. Germline CDR1 and CDR2: SQVTM and ANQGSEA. The CDR3 is 13 residues long. DNA for the CDR3: TGCAGCGTTGAAGAAGGTACAGGGACTGAAGCTTTCTTT. Its translation is CSVEEGTGTEAFF. The whole variable domain, filled in from reference TRBV29-1 and TRBJ1-1, reads SAVISQKPSRDICQRGTSLTIQCQVDSQVTMMFWYRQQPGQSLTLIATANQGSEATYESGFVIDKFPISRPNLTFSTLTVSNMSPEDSSIYLCSVEEGTGTEAFFGQGTRLTVV.

This rearrangement joins TRBV5-5 to TRBJ2-7; 8 bases match TRBD2. Germline V CDR1 and CDR2: SGHKS, YYEKEE (reference sequence). The CDR3 sequence is 15 residues long. Trimming removed 0 bases from V and 2 bases from J; junction bases left unmatched: 4. The CDR3 nucleotides are TGTGCCAGCAGCTTGGTTCTAGCGGGTACCTACGAGCAGTACTTC. Protein product: CASSLVLAGTYEQYF.

This chain connects TRBV7-3 to TRBJ2-1; 11 bases map to TRBD2. This CDR3 contains 15 residues. From germline, CDR1 is SGHTA and CDR2 FQGTGA. The trim removed 5 bases at V and 4 bases at J, leaving 4 bases unmatched. The CDR3 DNA is TGTGCCAGCAGCCTTCGACTAGCGGGGTACAATGAGCAGTTCTTC. This sequence encodes CASSLRLAGYNEQFF. The entire variable domain, with the rest obtained from reference TRBV7-3 and TRBJ2-1, is as follows: GAGVSQTPSNKVTEKGKYVELRCDPISGHTALYWYRQSLGQGPEFLIYFQGTGAADDSGLPNDRFFAVRPEGSVSTLKIQRTERGDSAVYLCASSLRLAGYNEQFFGPGTRLTVL.

The chain has TRBV7-9 and TRBJ1-2; 7 nucleotides align to TRBD1. CDR3 length: 18 residues. V lost 5 bases to trimming and J lost 1 base; unmatched junction nucleotides: 16. Germline CDR1 reads SEHNR; CDR2 reads FQNEAQ (reference sequence). The CDR3 region is CASSGGFGTDRFNYGYTF. The CDR3 DNA reads TGTGCCAGCAGCGGGGGATTCGGGACAGACCGATTTAACTATGGCTACACCTTC.

The V call is TRBV13, the J call TRBJ2-1; weak D call: TRBD2 (6 bases). The CDR3 runs to 15 residues. The V end was cut by 3 bases, the J end by 2 bases, with 11 bases between. Germline lookup yields CDR1 PRHDT and CDR2 FYEKMQ (reference sequence). Written as DNA, the CDR3 is TGTGCCAGCAGCTTGGGGCGGGGACCCTACAATGAGCAGTTCTTC. Residues: CASSLGRGPYNEQFF.

The V call is TRBV4-3, the J call TRBJ2-3, with 8 positions matching TRBD1. This CDR3 region has 20 residues. Germline CDR1 is LGHNA and CDR2 is YSLEER. With V trimmed by 4 bases and J by 0 bases, 18 bases remained unmatched. The CDR3 nucleotides read TGCGCCAGCAGCCTGTACCGGGACAGGCCTACCGTTTCTAGCACAGATACGCAGTATTTT. It encodes CASSLYRDRPTVSSTDTQYF.

Of note for this clone: One junction end disagrees with the germline gene, perhaps due to a read error. This specimen includes other DNA sequences encoding the same CDR3. The V call is TRBV5-1, the J call TRBJ2-1; D is ambiguous. CDR1 and CDR2 from the germline V gene are SGHRS and YFSETQ. The CDR3 runs 13 residues. The chain's CDR3 is CASSLLPENEQFF. The CDR3 DNA follows: TGCGCCAGCAGCTTGCTTCCGGAAAATGAACAGTTCTTC.

The chain joins TRBV19 to TRBJ1-1; D ambiguous. The CDR3 is 15 amino acids. Germline CDR1 is LNHDA and CDR2 is SQIVND (reference sequence). The V gene lost 4 bases and the J gene lost 0 bases, with 12 bases spanning the gap. The CDR3 coding sequence is TGTGCCAGTAGTAGGGCAGAAGGGATGAACACTGAAGCTTTCTTT. Translating gives CASSRAEGMNTEAFF.

This clone was seen once. This chain links TRBV5-1 with TRBJ2-1; TRBD2 matches at 9 bases. V gave up 2 bases and J gave up 4 bases; unmatched junction bases: 4. Looked up from germline, CDR1 is SGHRS and CDR2 is YFSETQ. This CDR3 has 15 residues. The DNA of the CDR3 is TGCGCCAGCAGCTTCGCGGGAGGGCCGTACAATGAGCAGTTCTTC. It translates to CASSFAGGPYNEQFF.

This CDR3 is CASSHSAGGEGYGYTF. The CDR3 region has the DNA TGTGCCAGCAGCCACTCGGCAGGGGGCGAAGGCTATGGCTACACCTTC. The chain employs TRBV13 and TRBJ1-2; 8 bases map to TRBD1. CDR3 length: 16 amino acids. Trimming removed 5 bases from V and 4 bases from J; junction bases left unmatched: 12. Germline values: CDR1 PRHDT, CDR2 FYEKMQ (reference sequence). The variable domain in full, completed from reference TRBV13 and TRBJ1-2, reads AAGVIQSPRHLIKEKRETATLKCYPIPRHDTVYWYQQGPGQDPQFLISFYEKMQSDKGSIPDRFSAQQFSDYHSELNMSSLELGDSALYFCASSHSAGGEGYGYTFGSGTRLTVV.

CDR3 residues: CASSLVASGTNTGELFF. CDR3 bases: TGTGCCAGCAGCTTAGTGGCTAGCGGTACGAACACCGGGGAGCTGTTTTTT. The chain recombines TRBV7-9 with TRBJ2-2, with 7 bases fitting TRBD2. This CDR3 has 17 amino acids. Germline V gene sequence: CDR1 SEHNR, CDR2 FQNEAQ (reference sequence). V shed 1 base and J 0 bases; nucleotides not matched to a gene: 5.

The chain couples TRBV5-6 to TRBJ2-1; no definite D call. Germline values: CDR1 SGHDT, CDR2 YYEEEE. The CDR3 has 13 amino acids. The ends were cut back, 8 bases at V and 3 bases at J, with 12 bases in the middle. The CDR3 coding sequence is TGTGCCAGTCTCTCGGCGGTCTACAATGAGCAGTTCTTC. Its translation: CASLSAVYNEQFF.